These T cell receptor beta chains were read from a single sample in a study of blood T cells in healthy people across ages. Via MiXCR, TCRdb re-called the 5' RACE reads, giving one row per CDR3 protein. The table lists over 950,000 distinct CDR3 sequences, about two fifths of them singletons. Sequencing input: blood. Source of these receptors: a man younger than 35 in good health. CDR3s include the opening cysteine and the closing phenylalanine or tryptophan. D genes are given only for firm matches. Clone size appears in some rows only: once, few, many, or a class for an expanded clone.

j_gene: TRBJ1-2; abundance: few; d_gene: TRBD1; v_gene: TRBV7-2; CDR3aa: CASSRDSNSYGYTF; CDR3nt: TGTGCCAGCAGCCGGGACAGCAATTCCTATGGCTACACCTTC
j_gene: TRBJ2-1; abundance: -; d_gene: -; v_gene: TRBV20-1; CDR3aa: CSAGPGSYNEQFF; CDR3nt: TGCAGTGCTGGCCCGGGCTCCTACAATGAGCAGTTCTTC
j_gene: TRBJ1-1; abundance: few; d_gene: -; v_gene: TRBV6-2/TRBV6-3; CDR3aa: CASRIATEAFF; CDR3nt: TGTGCCAGCAGGATTGCCACTGAAGCTTTCTTT
j_gene: TRBJ2-5; abundance: -; d_gene: -; v_gene: TRBV20-1; CDR3aa: CSTFPGRHNEQYF; CDR3nt: TGCAGTACCTTCCCGGGACGTCACAATGAGCAGTACTTC
j_gene: TRBJ2-2; abundance: -; d_gene: TRBD1; v_gene: TRBV6-2/TRBV6-3; CDR3aa: CASSRPLDRGHNTEELFF; CDR3nt: TGTGCCAGCAGCCGACCCCTTGACAGGGGGCATAACACCGAGGAGCTGTTTTTT
j_gene: TRBJ1-2; abundance: -; d_gene: -; v_gene: TRBV3-1; CDR3aa: CVSSQDGAYGYTF; CDR3nt: TGTGTCAGCAGCCAAGATGGGGCCTATGGCTACACCTTC
j_gene: TRBJ2-5; abundance: few; d_gene: -; v_gene: TRBV6-2/TRBV6-3; CDR3aa: CASKWAGQETQYF; CDR3nt: TGTGCCAGCAAATGGGCAGGGCAAGAGACCCAGTACTTC
j_gene: TRBJ2-5; abundance: -; d_gene: -; v_gene: TRBV5-1; CDR3aa: CASSLNSLWGTQYF; CDR3nt: TGCGCCAGCAGCTTGAACTCCCTCTGGGGGACCCAGTACTTC
j_gene: TRBJ1-1; abundance: -; d_gene: -; v_gene: TRBV25-1; CDR3aa: CASSNRATEAFF; CDR3nt: TGTGCCAGCTCTAACAGGGCCACTGAAGCTTTCTTT
j_gene: TRBJ2-3; abundance: -; d_gene: TRBD2; v_gene: TRBV10-3; CDR3aa: CAISVALAGGRTDTQYF; CDR3nt: TGTGCCATCAGTGTTGCTCTAGCGGGGGGGCGCACAGATACGCAGTATTTT
j_gene: TRBJ2-1; abundance: once; d_gene: TRBD2; v_gene: TRBV7-2; CDR3aa: CASSSRLAGVLGEDNEQFF; CDR3nt: TGTGCCAGCAGCTCCCGACTAGCGGGAGTTTTAGGGGAGGACAATGAGCAGTTCTTC
j_gene: TRBJ2-3; abundance: -; d_gene: TRBD2; v_gene: TRBV4-1; CDR3aa: CASSQAPSGGGSQDTQYF; CDR3nt: TGCGCCAGCAGCCAAGCTCCCTCTGGGGGGGGGAGTCAAGATACGCAGTATTTT
j_gene: TRBJ2-7; abundance: few; d_gene: TRBD1; v_gene: TRBV6-2/TRBV6-3; CDR3aa: CASSTIRDRGPYEQYF; CDR3nt: TGTGCCAGCAGTACGATCCGGGACAGGGGACCCTACGAGCAGTACTTC
j_gene: TRBJ1-2; abundance: few; d_gene: -; v_gene: TRBV20-1; CDR3aa: CSARGSRGDGYTF; CDR3nt: TGCAGTGCTAGAGGGTCGAGAGGGGATGGCTACACCTTC
j_gene: TRBJ2-7; abundance: many; d_gene: TRBD1; v_gene: TRBV6-5; CDR3aa: CASSPTGVEEQYF; CDR3nt: TGTGCCAGCAGTCCGACAGGGGTGGAGGAGCAGTACTTC
j_gene: TRBJ1-5; abundance: -; d_gene: -; v_gene: TRBV20-1; CDR3aa: CSAVQGYRQPQHF; CDR3nt: TGCAGTGCGGTCCAGGGGTATCGACAGCCCCAGCATTTT
j_gene: TRBJ2-3; abundance: few; d_gene: -; v_gene: TRBV5-1; CDR3aa: CASSLGGRTTDTQYF; CDR3nt: TGCGCCAGCAGCTTGGGCGGCAGGACAACAGATACGCAGTATTTT
j_gene: TRBJ2-3; abundance: -; d_gene: TRBD1; v_gene: TRBV10-3; CDR3aa: CAIRTRGLADTQYF; CDR3nt: TGTGCCATCAGGACAAGGGGGCTGGCAGATACGCAGTATTTT
j_gene: TRBJ1-2; abundance: -; d_gene: -; v_gene: TRBV25-1; CDR3aa: CASALTGGYGYTF; CDR3nt: TGTGCCAGCGCCTTGACAGGTGGCTATGGCTACACCTTC
j_gene: TRBJ1-6; abundance: -; d_gene: TRBD1; v_gene: TRBV6-2/TRBV6-3; CDR3aa: CASSYNRGRPNSPLHF; CDR3nt: TGTGCCAGCAGTTACAACAGGGGCAGACCAAATTCACCCCTCCACTTT
j_gene: TRBJ2-2; abundance: -; d_gene: TRBD1; v_gene: TRBV29-1; CDR3aa: CSGGQGIDAGELFF; CDR3nt: TGCAGCGGCGGACAGGGGATCGACGCCGGGGAGCTGTTTTTT
j_gene: TRBJ1-5; abundance: -; d_gene: -; v_gene: TRBV12-3/TRBV12-4; CDR3aa: CASSREGSNRPQHF; CDR3nt: TGTGCCAGCTCCAGGGAGGGCAGCAATAGGCCCCAGCATTTT
j_gene: TRBJ2-7; abundance: -; d_gene: -; v_gene: TRBV27; CDR3aa: CASSPARGYEQYF; CDR3nt: TGTGCCAGCAGTCCCGCCCGGGGATACGAGCAGTACTTC
j_gene: TRBJ2-3; abundance: -; d_gene: -; v_gene: TRBV4-3; CDR3aa: CASSQDRVADTQYF; CDR3nt: TGCGCCAGCAGCCAAGACAGGGTTGCAGATACGCAGTATTTT
j_gene: TRBJ2-7; abundance: -; d_gene: -; v_gene: TRBV20-1; CDR3aa: CSAPRSSYEQYF; CDR3nt: TGCAGTGCTCCCAGAAGCTCCTACGAGCAGTACTTC
j_gene: TRBJ2-7; abundance: few; d_gene: -; v_gene: TRBV6-6; CDR3aa: CASSYSIGTSNYEQYF; CDR3nt: TGTGCCAGCAGTTACTCGATTGGGACAAGTAACTACGAGCAGTACTTC
j_gene: TRBJ2-4; abundance: once; d_gene: TRBD2; v_gene: TRBV20-1; CDR3aa: CSASGLAGTYNEQYF; CDR3nt: TGCAGTGCCTCGGGACTAGCGGGGACTTACAATGAGCAGTACTTC
j_gene: TRBJ1-1; abundance: -; d_gene: TRBD1; v_gene: TRBV20-1; CDR3aa: CSARDRGQGTTEAFF; CDR3nt: TGCAGTGCTAGAGATAGGGGACAGGGTACCACTGAAGCTTTCTTT
j_gene: TRBJ1-2; abundance: few; d_gene: -; v_gene: TRBV20-1; CDR3aa: CSARAKGSNYGYTF; CDR3nt: TGCAGTGCTAGAGCCAAGGGGTCGAACTATGGCTACACCTTC
j_gene: TRBJ2-5; abundance: -; d_gene: -; v_gene: TRBV24-1; CDR3aa: CATSDSREETQYF; CDR3nt: TGTGCCACCAGTGATTCGAGGGAGGAGACCCAGTACTTC
j_gene: TRBJ2-4; abundance: few; d_gene: -; v_gene: TRBV4-1; CDR3aa: CASSQGLAPNPGNIQYF; CDR3nt: TGCGCCAGCAGCCAAGGTCTGGCCCCCAACCCTGGAAACATTCAGTACTTC
j_gene: TRBJ2-7; abundance: -; d_gene: TRBD2; v_gene: TRBV6-2/TRBV6-3; CDR3aa: CASSSTSTLDEQYF; CDR3nt: TGTGCCAGCAGTTCGACTAGCACGTTGGACGAGCAGTACTTC
j_gene: TRBJ1-1; abundance: -; d_gene: TRBD1; v_gene: TRBV27; CDR3aa: CASSLTPGGRGTEAFF; CDR3nt: TGTGCCAGCAGTTTAACCCCAGGGGGACGGGGTACTGAAGCTTTCTTT
j_gene: TRBJ1-1; abundance: -; d_gene: TRBD1; v_gene: TRBV6-5; CDR3aa: CASSYSTGSENTEAFF; CDR3nt: TGTGCCAGCAGTTACTCGACAGGGTCAGAGAACACTGAAGCTTTCTTT
j_gene: TRBJ2-1; abundance: few; d_gene: -; v_gene: TRBV5-1; CDR3aa: CASSLPQEYNEQFF; CDR3nt: TGCGCCAGCAGCTTACCCCAGGAGTACAATGAGCAGTTCTTC
j_gene: TRBJ1-2; abundance: -; d_gene: TRBD1; v_gene: TRBV10-3; CDR3aa: CAISEYRGENYGYTF; CDR3nt: TGTGCCATCAGTGAATACAGGGGGGAGAACTATGGCTACACCTTC
j_gene: TRBJ2-3; abundance: many; d_gene: -; v_gene: TRBV12-3/TRBV12-4; CDR3aa: CASSPALDTQYF; CDR3nt: TGTGCCAGCAGCCCAGCCTTAGATACGCAGTATTTT
j_gene: TRBJ2-3; abundance: -; d_gene: -; v_gene: TRBV7-8; CDR3aa: CASSPTGGGLTDTQYF; CDR3nt: TGTGCCAGCAGCCCGACTGGGGGGGGCCTCACAGATACGCAGTATTTT
j_gene: TRBJ2-2; abundance: -; d_gene: -; v_gene: TRBV12-3/TRBV12-4; CDR3aa: CASRAPNGELFF; CDR3nt: TGTGCCAGCAGGGCACCTAACGGGGAGCTGTTTTTT
j_gene: TRBJ2-1; abundance: -; d_gene: -; v_gene: TRBV7-9; CDR3aa: CASSGRLLNEQFYEQFF; CDR3nt: TGTGCCAGCAGCGGTAGACTCCTAAATGAGCAGTTCTACGAGCAGTTCTTC
j_gene: TRBJ1-3; abundance: -; d_gene: -; v_gene: TRBV9; CDR3aa: CASSQTGNTIYF; CDR3nt: TGTGCCAGCAGCCAAACGGGAAACACCATATATTTT
j_gene: TRBJ1-1; abundance: -; d_gene: -; v_gene: TRBV12-3/TRBV12-4; CDR3aa: CAGSTSGTNTEAFF; CDR3nt: TGTGCCGGCAGTACCTCAGGGACTAACACTGAAGCTTTCTTT
j_gene: TRBJ2-3; abundance: many; d_gene: -; v_gene: TRBV12-3/TRBV12-4; CDR3aa: CATATTSTDTQYF; CDR3nt: TGTGCCACCGCCACGACTAGCACAGATACGCAGTATTTT
j_gene: TRBJ1-2; abundance: few; d_gene: -; v_gene: TRBV27; CDR3aa: CASSSKTRPHGYTF; CDR3nt: TGTGCCAGCAGTTCAAAAACACGCCCTCATGGCTACACCTTC
j_gene: TRBJ1-1; abundance: -; d_gene: TRBD1; v_gene: TRBV7-3; CDR3aa: CASSLGQASKAEAFF; CDR3nt: TGTGCCAGCAGCCTGGGACAGGCTTCTAAGGCTGAAGCTTTCTTT
j_gene: TRBJ1-6; abundance: -; d_gene: TRBD1; v_gene: TRBV12-3/TRBV12-4; CDR3aa: CTSSFTGTGGYWNNSPLHF; CDR3nt: TGTACCAGCAGTTTCACCGGGACAGGGGGTTATTGGAATAATTCACCCCTCCACTTT
j_gene: TRBJ2-1; abundance: many; d_gene: TRBD2; v_gene: TRBV12-3/TRBV12-4; CDR3aa: CASSFSSGGYNEQFF; CDR3nt: TGTGCCAGCAGTTTCTCTAGCGGGGGTTACAATGAGCAGTTCTTC
j_gene: TRBJ1-2; abundance: few; d_gene: -; v_gene: TRBV7-2; CDR3aa: CASSPQTALANYGYTF; CDR3nt: TGTGCCAGCAGCCCTCAAACGGCCTTAGCTAACTATGGCTACACCTTC
j_gene: TRBJ2-5; abundance: -; d_gene: TRBD1; v_gene: TRBV20-1; CDR3aa: CSARGDRVGQETQYF; CDR3nt: TGCAGTGCTAGAGGGGACAGGGTAGGGCAAGAGACCCAGTACTTC
j_gene: TRBJ1-2; abundance: -; d_gene: -; v_gene: TRBV20-1; CDR3aa: CTSNPQRGTYGYTF; CDR3nt: TGCACAAGCAATCCCCAAAGGGGTACCTATGGCTACACCTTC
j_gene: TRBJ1-1; abundance: few; d_gene: -; v_gene: TRBV27; CDR3aa: CASSAGRSTEAFF; CDR3nt: TGTGCCAGCAGTGCCGGACGATCCACTGAAGCTTTCTTT
j_gene: TRBJ1-2; abundance: few; d_gene: -; v_gene: TRBV6-2/TRBV6-3; CDR3aa: CASSYSTENYGYTF; CDR3nt: TGTGCCAGCAGTTACTCGACAGAGAACTATGGCTACACCTTC
j_gene: TRBJ2-3; abundance: few; d_gene: -; v_gene: TRBV6-1; CDR3aa: CASSEISTDTQYF; CDR3nt: TGTGCCAGCAGTGAAATTAGCACCGATACGCAGTATTTT